One and the same sample provided the 16 T cell receptor beta chains below, sequenced in a study of cytomegalovirus exposure and HLA in healthy donors. Vbeta (60) and Jbeta (13) primers were used in the PCR. TCRdb's table, derived via immunoSEQ multiplex PCR, lists solely in-frame clones and lacks some. The repertoire holds fewer than 200,000 clones, with roughly 80% as singletons. Sequencing used PBMCs. These receptors all come from a man in his forties in good health and CMV-seronegative.

Regarding this clone: At the DNA level, this CDR3 is encoded by other sequences in the same sample as well. V gene TRBV11-2 combines with J gene TRBJ2-7; 8 nucleotides line up with TRBD1. Germline lookup yields CDR1 SGHAT and CDR2 FQNNGV. V dropped 2 bases and J dropped 7; count of bases not matched to a gene: 1. The CDR3 sequence is 12 residues long. The chain's CDR3 is CASSLTGGEQYF. The CDR3 bases are TGTGCCAGCAGCTTAACAGGGGGGGAGCAGTACTTC.

This clone is a singleton in its sample. The V call is TRBV30, the J call TRBJ2-5; TRBD1 aligns across 7 bases. This CDR3 comprises 15 residues. The germline V gene has CDR1 GTSNPN and CDR2 SVGIG (reference sequence). With 0 bases clipped from V and 5 bases from J, the junction kept 9 bases outside the gene matches. Here the CDR3 reads CAWSVPRGLGETQYF. The CDR3 DNA is TGTGCCTGGAGTGTACCCAGGGGGTTAGGCGAGACCCAGTACTTC.

This clone was seen many times. This chain joins TRBV10-2 and TRBJ1-1; 8 nucleotides align to TRBD1. Trimming cost V 10 bases and J 0 bases; bases outside gene matches: 4. CDR1 is WSHSY, CDR2 SAAADI, per germline. The CDR3 extends over 13 amino acids. CDR3 sequence: CATLDRVNTEAFF. The CDR3 DNA sequence: TGCGCCACCCTGGACAGGGTGAACACTGAAGCTTTCTTT.

This clone was recorded a few times. The chain employs TRBV27 and TRBJ2-7; D remains ambiguous. Germline CDR1 and CDR2: MNHEY and SMNVEV (reference sequence). This CDR3 comprises 15 residues. Between the trimmed V and J ends, which lost 6 bases and 0 bases, there was a span of 15 bases. This CDR3 is CASSQYRTSSYEQYF. CDR3 DNA: TGTGCCAGCAGCCAATACCGTACCAGCTCCTACGAGCAGTACTTC.

V usage is TRBV18 and J usage is TRBJ2-3, with 7 bases aligning to TRBD1. In germline, CDR1 is KGHSH, CDR2 LQKENI. Losses at the gene ends were 8 bases for V and 0 bases for J; bases not matched to a gene: 2. The CDR3 is 13 amino acids. The CDR3 DNA reads TGTGCCAGCAGGGACAGTAGCACAGATACGCAGTATTTT. Its translation: CASRDSSTDTQYF.

V and J are TRBV30 and TRBJ2-7, with TRBD2 matching over 8 bases. The length of the CDR3 is 14 residues. With 2 bases clipped from V and 1 base from J, the junction kept 4 bases outside the gene matches. From germline, CDR1 is GTSNPN and CDR2 SVGIG (reference sequence). The CDR3 nucleotides are TGTGCCTGGAGTCAGAGCGGGAGATCCTACGAGCAGTACTTC. Amino acid sequence: CAWSQSGRSYEQYF.

V is TRBV28 and J is TRBJ2-2; perhaps TRBD1 as D (5 bases). V dropped 5 bases and J dropped 5 bases, with 15 bases sitting between them. Germline CDR1 and CDR2: MDHEN and SYDVKM. The CDR3 has 15 amino acids. The CDR3 nucleotides read TGTGCCAGCAGTGAGACAGCGACCTCAACCGGGGAGCTGTTTTTT. Protein sequence: CASSETATSTGELFF.

The rearrangement links TRBV7-9 to TRBJ2-5; 12 positions match TRBD1. CDR3 length equals 14 residues. V lost 5 bases to trimming and J lost 5 bases; unmatched junction nucleotides: 3. Germline V gene data show CDR1 as SEHNR and CDR2 as FQNEAQ (reference sequence). In DNA, the CDR3 is TGTGCCAGCAGCACGGGACAGGGGGCGGAGACCCAGTACTTC. It codes for CASSTGQGAETQYF.

This chain links TRBV7-2 with TRBJ1-1; D unresolved. Deletions cut 5 bases from V and 8 bases from J, with 18 bases between. Looked up from germline, CDR1 is SGHTA and CDR2 is FQGNSA. The CDR3 totals 14 residues. The CDR3 coding sequence is TGTGCCAGCAGCCCAACGGGGAACGTTTTAGAAGCTTTCTTT. Translating it yields CASSPTGNVLEAFF.

The chain is built from TRBV27 and TRBJ1-6; D is unclear. CDR1 and CDR2 from the germline V gene are MNHEY and SMNVEV (reference sequence). Trimming took off 2 bases at V and 0 bases at J, with 11 bases between the two ends. This CDR3 has 17 residues. The CDR3 sequence is CASSLQQVSSYNSPLHF. CDR3 bases: TGTGCCAGCAGTTTACAGCAGGTCAGCTCCTATAATTCACCCCTCCACTTT.

The V call is TRBV7-6, the J call TRBJ1-2; 7 bases fit TRBD1. Per germline, CDR1 SGHVS and CDR2 FNYEAQ. CDR3 length equals 15 residues. Losses at the gene ends were 5 bases for V and 8 bases for J; bases not matched to a gene: 14. The chain's CDR3 is CASSLDNTGAGGYTF. CDR3 nucleotide sequence: TGTGCCAGCAGCCTAGACAATACAGGGGCGGGCGGCTACACCTTC.

The chain recombines TRBV19 with TRBJ2-5, with TRBD2 matching 9 bases. The end of the DNA is better explained by TRBJ2-7, so the J call may be wrong. This CDR3 contains 15 residues. Per the germline V gene, CDR1 is LNHDA and CDR2 is SQIVND (reference sequence). This chain's CDR3 is CASSTAGGQTYEQYF. In DNA, the CDR3 is TGTGCCAGTAGTACGGCGGGGGGGCAGACCTACGAGCAGTACTTC.

The chain uses TRBV6-5 and TRBJ2-7, with D possibly matching TRBD1 (6 bases). V was clipped by 5 bases and J by 5 bases, with 13 bases between them. CDR1 is MNHEY and CDR2 is SVGAGI in the germline V gene. This CDR3 contains 13 residues. CDR3 loop: CASSVQGLNEQYF. CDR3 sequence (DNA): TGTGCCAGCAGTGTACAGGGTTTAAACGAGCAGTACTTC.

The chain recombines TRBV9 with TRBJ2-1; TRBD2 matches at 16 bases. V gave up 3 bases and J gave up 11 bases; unmatched junction bases: 8. The germline gives CDR1 SGDLS, CDR2 YYNGEE. The CDR3 contains 16 residues. In DNA form, the CDR3 reads TGTGCCAGCAGCGCGCAGGGACTAGCGGGGGGGCCCAAGCAGTTCTTC. It specifies CASSAQGLAGGPKQFF.

This chain joins TRBV5-4 and TRBJ2-7; TRBD1 matches 8 bases. The CDR3 has 14 amino acids. Trimming removed 1 base from V and 6 bases from J; junction bases left unmatched: 6. Germline CDR1 is SGHNT and CDR2 is YYREEE (reference sequence). CDR3 region: CASSLSGGIGEQYF. CDR3 coding DNA: TGTGCCAGCAGCTTGTCAGGGGGCATCGGCGAGCAGTACTTC. The variable domain in full, completed from reference TRBV5-4 and TRBJ2-7, reads ETGVTQSPTHLIKTRGQQVTLRCSSQSGHNTVSWYQQALGQGPQFIFQYYREEENGRGNFPPRFSGLQFPNYSSELNVNALELDDSALYLCASSLSGGIGEQYFGPGTRLTVT.

Concerning this clone itself: One end of the junction varies from germline; a read error may be responsible. CDR3 nucleotide sequence: TGTTCCAGCAGCTCCGAATCTGGGGGCCCTAATGAAAAACTGTTTTTT. Protein: CSSSSESGGPNEKLFF. The genes are TRBV7-9 and TRBJ1-4, with TRBD1 as a possible D gene (6 bases). The CDR3 loop spans 16 amino acids. Germline CDR1 is SEHNR and CDR2 is FQNEAQ (reference sequence). The whole variable domain, remainder taken from reference TRBV7-9 and TRBJ1-4, is DTGVSQNPRHKITKRGQNVTFRCDPISEHNRLYWYRQTLGQGPEFLTYFQNEAQLEKSRLLSDRFSAERPKGSFSTLEIQRTEQGDSAMYLCSSSSESGGPNEKLFFGSGTQLSVL.